Presented here are 17 T cell receptor beta chains from one specimen sequenced in a study of graft-versus-host responses after intestinal transplantation (dated by TCRdb to about 2021). Library creation used the immunoSEQ multiplex PCR assay. Entries here come from immuneACCESS through TCRdb and include only in-frame sequences with V and J called. Some clones fail to appear in such tables; in the studies checked, an unresolved V gene covers under half of the shortfall, and the cause of the remainder is unknown. This sample gives some 110,000 clones in total; about nine tenths of them show up just once. The top ten hold approximately 0.18% of the sample. This specimen's time point label, per the study, means: cells obtained before transplantation from donor or recipient. No cognate antigen is known for these TCRs. Here the sequenced sample was unstimulated CD4+ T cells sorted from spleen or lymph node cells, taken before intestinal transplant. All receptors derive from a human donor who received an intestinal transplant.

The rearrangement joins TRBV20-1 to TRBJ2-7; 10 bases match TRBD1. Germline V gene sequence: CDR1 DFQATT, CDR2 SNEGSKA (reference sequence). V lost 0 bases, J lost 13 bases, and 3 bases stayed unmatched. This CDR3 region has 11 residues. CDR3 in DNA: TGCAGTGCTAGAGATGGGACAGGGGAATACTTC. Amino acid sequence: CSARDGTGEYF.

This chain connects TRBV7-2 to TRBJ2-3; D unresolved. V lost 1 base and J 6 bases, leaving 11 bases between the germline ends. Germline V gene data show CDR1 as SGHTA and CDR2 as FQGNSA. The CDR3 spans 14 residues. The CDR3 nucleotides are TGTGCCAGCAGCTTAGTCCCACTCAGGGATACGCAGTATTTT. Its translation is CASSLVPLRDTQYF.

The V and J genes are TRBV6-5 and TRBJ2-3; 10 nucleotides align to TRBD2. J was trimmed by 8 bases and V by 5 bases; bases with no gene match: 4. The CDR3 covers 13 residues. Germline V gives CDR1 MNHEY, CDR2 SVGAGI. CDR3 loop: CASSSGGASTQYF. The CDR3 DNA sequence: TGTGCCAGCAGTAGCGGGGGGGCCAGTACGCAGTATTTT.

This chain joins TRBV5-1 and TRBJ1-1; 8 bases map to TRBD1. V lost 2 bases to trimming and J lost 10 bases; unmatched junction nucleotides: 4. This CDR3 comprises 12 residues. Germline V gene sequence: CDR1 SGHRS, CDR2 YFSETQ. CDR3 DNA sequence: TGCGCCAGCAGCTTTGGACAGGGAGTAGCTTTCTTT. Translated: CASSFGQGVAFF. Using reference TRBV5-1 and TRBJ1-1 for the parts outside the CDR3, the full variable domain is KAGVTQTPRYLIKTRGQQVTLSCSPISGHRSVSWYQQTPGQGLQFLFEYFSETQRNKGNFPGRFSGRQFSNSRSEMNVSTLELGDSALYLCASSFGQGVAFFGQGTRLTVV.

This chain joins TRBV9 and TRBJ1-5; D is uncertain. V lost 3 bases to trimming and J lost 7 bases, with 14 bases between them. The CDR3 covers 14 residues. Germline V gene sequence: CDR1 SGDLS, CDR2 YYNGEE. CDR3 in amino acids: CASSAGEGGQPQHF. As DNA, the CDR3 is TGTGCCAGCAGCGCCGGAGAGGGCGGGCAGCCCCAGCATTTT. Variable domain in full (rest from reference TRBV9 and TRBJ1-5): DSGVTQTPKHLITATGQRVTLRCSPRSGDLSVYWYQQSLDQGLQFLIQYYNGEERAKGNILERFSAQQFPDLHSELNLSSLELGDSALYFCASSAGEGGQPQHFGDGTRLSIL.

J is TRBJ2-7 and V is TRBV7-2, with a possible D match to TRBD2 (6 bases). V was trimmed by 6 bases and J by 3 bases, leaving 18 bases between them. The CDR3 has 15 amino acids. Germline V gene sequence: CDR1 SGHTA, CDR2 FQGNSA. The CDR3 DNA reads TGTGCCAGCAGGGTGGAGGTGGGGGGAGTCTACGAGCAGTACTTC. Its protein is CASRVEVGGVYEQYF.

The rearrangement uses TRBV5-1 and TRBJ2-5, with 7 bases matching TRBD1. V lost 4 bases to trimming and J lost 5 bases; unmatched junction nucleotides: 14. CDR1 and CDR2 from the germline V gene are SGHRS and YFSETQ. The CDR3 extends over 16 amino acids. The CDR3 spells CASSHSKPTGMETQYF. CDR3 DNA sequence: TGCGCCAGCAGCCATTCAAAACCGACAGGGATGGAGACCCAGTACTTC.

The chain has TRBV18 and TRBJ1-1, with unresolved D. The germline V and J ends were trimmed by 1 base and 0 bases, with 9 bases remaining between them. The germline V gene encodes CDR1 KGHSH and CDR2 LQKENI. There are 15 residues in the CDR3. The CDR3 bases are TGTGCCAGCTCACCACTGAATCAGATGAACACTGAAGCTTTCTTT. It encodes CASSPLNQMNTEAFF.

The chain recombines TRBV6-5 with TRBJ2-3; D is uncertain. Looked up from germline, CDR1 is MNHEY and CDR2 is SVGAGI. This CDR3 is 13 amino acids long. V shed 2 bases and J shed 2 bases, with 5 bases lying between them. The CDR3 sequence is CASSYDTTDTQYF. CDR3 in DNA: TGTGCCAGCAGTTACGACACCACAGATACGCAGTATTTT.

The J gene is TRBJ1-3, the V gene TRBV6-1, with TRBD1 identical over 7 bases. The CDR3 covers 13 residues. The V segment lost 10 bases and the J segment 0 bases; nucleotides outside the gene matches: 3. Germline V gene sequence: CDR1 MNHNS, CDR2 SASEGT. CDR3 in amino acids: CATGQVSGNTIYF. The CDR3 bases are TGTGCCACCGGACAGGTCTCTGGAAACACCATATATTTT.

J is TRBJ2-7 and V is TRBV29-1; D is unresolved. The CDR3 consists of 12 residues. Per the germline V gene, CDR1 is SQVTM and CDR2 is ANQGSEA. The V end lost 4 bases, the J end lost 4 bases, and 11 bases lay between the germline ends. CDR3: CSVGKDTYEQYF. CDR3 bases: TGCAGCGTTGGAAAAGACACTTACGAGCAGTACTTC.

The chain recombines TRBV27 with TRBJ2-6; TRBD1 might be the D (6 bases). This CDR3 is 17 amino acids long. Germline V gene lookup returns CDR1 MNHEY and CDR2 SMNVEV (reference sequence). The V gene lost 4 bases and the J gene lost 3 bases, with 16 bases spanning the gap. For the CDR3, the DNA is TGTGCCAGCAGTTCCTCCAACAGGGATTATGGGGCCAACGTCCTGACTTTC. Translation gives CASSSSNRDYGANVLTF.

The genes are TRBV5-5 and TRBJ1-5; D uncertain. Between the trimmed V and J ends, which lost 3 bases and 5 bases, there was a span of 9 bases. The CDR3 contains 13 residues. Per the germline V gene, CDR1 is SGHKS and CDR2 is YYEKEE (reference sequence). The DNA for the CDR3 is TGTGCCAGCAGCTCTGTGAGGGATCAGCCCCAGCATTTT. It yields the protein CASSSVRDQPQHF.

This sequence joins TRBV11-2 and TRBJ1-1; 7 nucleotides align to TRBD1. V shed 0 bases and J 9 bases; nucleotides not matched to a gene: 7. Per the germline V gene, CDR1 is SGHAT and CDR2 is FQNNGV. The CDR3 contains 14 residues. The CDR3 DNA is TGTGCCAGCAGCTTAGAGACAGGGACCTCCAAAGCTTTCTTT. Residues: CASSLETGTSKAFF.

The chain carries TRBV5-6 and TRBJ2-1; 13 bases align to TRBD2. Looked up from germline, CDR1 is SGHDT and CDR2 is YYEEEE. The V segment lost 3 bases and the J segment 2 bases; nucleotides outside the gene matches: 8. CDR3 length: 18 amino acids. The CDR3 sequence is CASSYQTSGGYPYNEQFF. The CDR3 bases are TGTGCCAGCAGCTATCAGACTAGCGGGGGGTATCCCTACAATGAGCAGTTCTTC.

The chain combines TRBV5-1 with TRBJ2-1; 11 positions agree with TRBD2. The length of the CDR3 is 15 residues. Germline assignment: CDR1 SGHRS and CDR2 YFSETQ. V shed 4 bases and J 10 bases; nucleotides not matched to a gene: 10. CDR3 region: CASSPGGTSGMEQFF. Here the CDR3 DNA reads TGCGCCAGCAGCCCGGGGGGGACTAGCGGTATGGAGCAGTTCTTC.

The chain joins TRBV6-1 to TRBJ2-5, with 8 positions matching TRBD1. The better agreement between TRBJ2-7 and the DNA end casts doubt on the J call. The CDR3 is 17 residues long. Germline V lookup: CDR1 MNHNS, CDR2 SASEGT. CDR3 DNA: TGTGCCAGCAGTGAGTTGTTCGGGACAGGAGGTTTTTACGAGCAGTACTTC. Protein product: CASSELFGTGGFYEQYF.